A selection of T cell receptor beta chains follows, all from one sample in a study of identical twins. TCRdb recomputed calls from the 5' RACE reads with MiXCR, one row per CDR3 protein. The sample consists of some 96,000 distinct CDR3 sequences, about 6% of them appearing once. Sequences were obtained from memory T cells sorted from blood. All receptors come from a woman between 50 and 59 years old in good health. Each CDR3 is given with its conserved first and last residue. The order of the fields is clone size, V gene, D gene, J gene, CDR3 DNA, CDR3 protein. A D gene is named only where the DNA matches it firmly. A clone size is listed for some rows: how often the clone was seen (once, few, many), or a class if it is expanded.

many	TRBV2	TRBD2	TRBJ2-1	TGTGCCAGCAGTAGCGGGAGGGGTGAGGGCGTCTACAATGAGCAGTTCTTC	CASSSGRGEGVYNEQFF
few	TRBV24-1	.	TRBJ2-2	TGTGCCACCATGACCAGTAGAAGCACCGGGGAGCTGTTTTTT	CATMTSRSTGELFF
few	TRBV7-6	.	TRBJ2-1	TGTGCCAGCAGCTTAATTAGTTATGAGCAGTTCTTC	CASSLISYEQFF
.	TRBV28	.	TRBJ2-3	TGTGCCAGCAGTTTCGTAGCAGGGCGTCAAGATACGCAGTATTTT	CASSFVAGRQDTQYF
many	TRBV18	TRBD2	TRBJ2-7	TGTGCCAGCTCACCACTCCCTCCCACTAGCGGGGGATACGAGCAGTACTTC	CASSPLPPTSGGYEQYF
medium-sized	TRBV5-1	TRBD2	TRBJ2-1	TGCGCCAGCAGTTTGATCTCCCCGACTAGCGGGACTTTCAATGAGCAGTTCTTC	CASSLISPTSGTFNEQFF
many	TRBV6-2/TRBV6-3	.	TRBJ2-1	TGTGCCAGCAGTTACTCCCGGCCCACCTCTCTAGCGCGCAATGAGCAGTTCTTC	CASSYSRPTSLARNEQFF
many	TRBV5-1	TRBD2	TRBJ2-7	TGCGCCAGCAGCTCTAGCGGGGCCTCCTACGAGCAGTACTTC	CASSSSGASYEQYF
few	TRBV5-6	.	TRBJ2-3	TGTGCCAGCAGTCCCTTGGGTTCAGATACGCAGTATTTT	CASSPLGSDTQYF
few	TRBV7-2	TRBD2	TRBJ2-7	TGTGCCAGCAGCTTAGGACTAGCGGGAAGGAGCTCCTACGAGCAGTACTTC	CASSLGLAGRSSYEQYF
many	TRBV24-1	TRBD2	TRBJ2-1	TGTGCCACCAGTGCATCGCCACGTGAGGGGGGACTAGCGGGAATCAATGAGCAGTTCTTC	CATSASPREGGLAGINEQFF